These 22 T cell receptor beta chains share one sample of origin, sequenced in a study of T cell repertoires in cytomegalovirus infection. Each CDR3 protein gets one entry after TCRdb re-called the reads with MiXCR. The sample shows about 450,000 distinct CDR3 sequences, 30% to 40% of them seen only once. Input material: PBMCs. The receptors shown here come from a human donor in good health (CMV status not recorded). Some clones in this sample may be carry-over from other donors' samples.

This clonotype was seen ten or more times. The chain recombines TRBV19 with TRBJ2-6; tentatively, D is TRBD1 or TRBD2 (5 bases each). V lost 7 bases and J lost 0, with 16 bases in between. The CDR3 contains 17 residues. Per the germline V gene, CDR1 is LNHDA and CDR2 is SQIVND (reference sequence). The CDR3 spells CASTRDGTISGANVLTF. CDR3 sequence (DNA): TGTGCCAGTACGAGGGACGGTACAATCTCTGGGGCCAACGTCCTGACTTTC.

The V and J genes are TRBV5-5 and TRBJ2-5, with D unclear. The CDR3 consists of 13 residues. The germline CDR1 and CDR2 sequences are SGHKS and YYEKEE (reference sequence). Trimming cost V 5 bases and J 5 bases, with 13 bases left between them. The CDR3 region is CASSVSPFETQYF. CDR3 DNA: TGTGCCAGCAGTGTCTCTCCATTCGAGACCCAGTACTTC.

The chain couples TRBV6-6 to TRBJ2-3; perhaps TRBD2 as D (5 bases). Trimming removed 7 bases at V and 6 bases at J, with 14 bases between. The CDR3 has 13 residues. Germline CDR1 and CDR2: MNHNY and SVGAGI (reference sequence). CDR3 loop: CASTQRLFDTQYF. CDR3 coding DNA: TGTGCCAGCACCCAGCGGCTATTCGATACGCAGTATTTT.

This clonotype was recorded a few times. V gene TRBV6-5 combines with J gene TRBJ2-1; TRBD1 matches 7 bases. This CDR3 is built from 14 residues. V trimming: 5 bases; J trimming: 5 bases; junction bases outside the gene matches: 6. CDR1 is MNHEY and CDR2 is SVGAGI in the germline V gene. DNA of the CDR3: TGTGCCAGCAGTAAACGACAGGGACACAATGAGCAGTTCTTC. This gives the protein CASSKRQGHNEQFF.

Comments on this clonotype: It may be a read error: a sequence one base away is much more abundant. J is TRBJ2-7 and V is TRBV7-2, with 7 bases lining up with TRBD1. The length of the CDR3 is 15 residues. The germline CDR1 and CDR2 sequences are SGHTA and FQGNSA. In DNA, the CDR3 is TGTGCCAGCAGCTACTTACAGGGGCCTAACTACGAGCATTACTTC. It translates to CASSYLQGPNYEHYF. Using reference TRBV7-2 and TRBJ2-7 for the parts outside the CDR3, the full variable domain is GAGVSQSPSNKVTEKGKDVELRCDPISGHTALYWYRQSLGQGLEFLIYFQGNSAPDKSGLPSDRFSAERTGGSVSTLTIQRTQQEDSAVYLCASSYLQGPNYEHYFGPGTRLTVT.

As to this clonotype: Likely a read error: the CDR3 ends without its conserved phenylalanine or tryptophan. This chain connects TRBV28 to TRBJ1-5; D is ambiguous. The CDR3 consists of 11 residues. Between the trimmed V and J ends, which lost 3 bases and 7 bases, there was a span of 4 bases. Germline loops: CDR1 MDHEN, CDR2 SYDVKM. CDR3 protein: CASSFGQPQHC. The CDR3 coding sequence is TGTGCCAGCAGTTTTGGACAGCCCCAGCATTGT.

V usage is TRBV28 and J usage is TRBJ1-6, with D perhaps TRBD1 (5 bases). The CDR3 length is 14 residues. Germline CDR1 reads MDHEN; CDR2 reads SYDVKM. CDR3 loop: CSITPGASNSPLHF. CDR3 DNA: TGTTCCATCACCCCCGGGGCCTCTAATTCACCCCTCCACTTT.

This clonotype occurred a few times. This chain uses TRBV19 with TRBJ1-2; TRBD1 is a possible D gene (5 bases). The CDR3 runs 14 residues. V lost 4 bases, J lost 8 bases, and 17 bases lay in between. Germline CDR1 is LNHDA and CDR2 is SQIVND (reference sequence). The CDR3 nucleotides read TGTGCCAGTAGTACCCGAGGGACGATTATCGGCTACACCTTC. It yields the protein CASSTRGTIIGYTF. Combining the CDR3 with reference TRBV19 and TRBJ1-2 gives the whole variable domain DGGITQSPKYLFRKEGQNVTLSCEQNLNHDAMYWYRQDPGQGLRLIYYSQIVNDFQKGDIAEGYSVSREKKESFPLTVTSAQKNPTAFYLCASSTRGTIIGYTFGSGTRLTVV.

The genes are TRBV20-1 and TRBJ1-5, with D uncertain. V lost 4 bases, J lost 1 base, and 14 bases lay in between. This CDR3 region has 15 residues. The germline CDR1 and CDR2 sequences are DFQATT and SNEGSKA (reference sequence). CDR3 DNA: TGCAGTGCTACCCCTATACAACCAAGCAATCAGCCCCAGCATTTT. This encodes CSATPIQPSNQPQHF.

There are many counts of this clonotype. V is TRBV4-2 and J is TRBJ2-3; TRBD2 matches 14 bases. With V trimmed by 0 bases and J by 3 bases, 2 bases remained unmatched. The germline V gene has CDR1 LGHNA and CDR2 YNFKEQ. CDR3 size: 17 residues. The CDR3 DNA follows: TGTGCCAGCAGCCAAGATGGGACTAGCGGGGGAACAGATACGCAGTATTTT. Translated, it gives CASSQDGTSGGTDTQYF.

The CDR3 sequence is CASSPSSWGTNEQFF. CDR3 DNA: TGCGCCAGCAGCCCTTCGTCGTGGGGTACCAATGAGCAGTTCTTC. This chain joins TRBV4-3 and TRBJ2-1, with no clear D. Germline V gene sequence: CDR1 LGHNA, CDR2 YSLEER. This CDR3 has 15 amino acids. Trimming took 4 bases from V and 6 from J, leaving 16 bases between them.

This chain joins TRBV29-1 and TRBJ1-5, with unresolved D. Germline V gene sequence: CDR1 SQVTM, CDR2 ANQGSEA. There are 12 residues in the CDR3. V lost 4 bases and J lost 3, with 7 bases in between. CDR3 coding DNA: TGCAGCGTTGGAGGTTACAATCAGCCCCAGCATTTT. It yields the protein CSVGGYNQPQHF. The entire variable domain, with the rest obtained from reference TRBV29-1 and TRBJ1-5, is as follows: SAVISQKPSRDICQRGTSLTIQCQVDSQVTMMFWYRQQPGQSLTLIATANQGSEATYESGFVIDKFPISRPNLTFSTLTVSNMSPEDSSIYLCSVGGYNQPQHFGDGTRLSIL.

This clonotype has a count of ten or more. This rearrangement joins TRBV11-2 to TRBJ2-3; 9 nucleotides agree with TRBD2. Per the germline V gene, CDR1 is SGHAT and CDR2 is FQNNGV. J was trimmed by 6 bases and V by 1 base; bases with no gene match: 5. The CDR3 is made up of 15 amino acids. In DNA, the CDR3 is TGTGCCAGCAGCTTAGGCGGGGGGGCCAGCGATACGCAGTATTTT. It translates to CASSLGGGASDTQYF.

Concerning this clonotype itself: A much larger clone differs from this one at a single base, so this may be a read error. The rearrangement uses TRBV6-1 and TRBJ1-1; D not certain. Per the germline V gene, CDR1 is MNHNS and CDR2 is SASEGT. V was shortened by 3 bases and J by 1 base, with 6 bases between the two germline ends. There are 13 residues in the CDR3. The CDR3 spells CASSDARNTEAFF. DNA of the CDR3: TGTGCCAGCAGTGATGCTAGGAACACTGAAGCTTTCTTT.

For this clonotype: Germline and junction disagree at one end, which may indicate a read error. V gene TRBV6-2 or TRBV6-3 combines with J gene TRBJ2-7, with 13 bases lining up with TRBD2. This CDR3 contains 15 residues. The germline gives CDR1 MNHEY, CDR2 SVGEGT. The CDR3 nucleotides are TGTGCCAGCAGGCGCGGGACTAGCGGGGTCTACGAGCAGTGCTTC. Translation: CASRRGTSGVYEQCF.

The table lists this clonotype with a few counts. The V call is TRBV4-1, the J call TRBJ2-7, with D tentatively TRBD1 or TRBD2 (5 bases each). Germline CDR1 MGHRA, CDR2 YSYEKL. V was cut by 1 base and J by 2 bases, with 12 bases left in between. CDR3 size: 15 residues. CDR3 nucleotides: TGCGCCAGCAGCCAAGTTTCGGGACCTACCTACGAGCAGTACTTC. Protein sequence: CASSQVSGPTYEQYF.

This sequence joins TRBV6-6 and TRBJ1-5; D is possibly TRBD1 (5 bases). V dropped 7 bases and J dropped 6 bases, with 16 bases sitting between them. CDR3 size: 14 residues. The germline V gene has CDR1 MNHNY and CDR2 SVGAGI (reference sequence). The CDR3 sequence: CASKTGHRGQPQHF. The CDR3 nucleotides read TGTGCCAGCAAAACAGGTCACCGGGGTCAGCCCCAGCATTTT.

CDR3 DNA: TGCAGTGCTAGTGCAGAGGGGGATGAGCAGTTCTTC. Protein sequence: CSASAEGDEQFF. The genes are TRBV20-1 and TRBJ2-1, with D tentatively TRBD1 (6 bases). The CDR3 has 12 residues. Trimming took off 3 bases at V and 8 bases at J, with 11 bases between the two ends. CDR1 is DFQATT, CDR2 SNEGSKA, per germline (reference sequence).

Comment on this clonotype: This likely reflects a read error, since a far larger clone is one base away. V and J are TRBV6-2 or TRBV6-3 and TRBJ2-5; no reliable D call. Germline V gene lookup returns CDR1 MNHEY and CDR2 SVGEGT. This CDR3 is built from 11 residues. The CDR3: CASSPQETQSF. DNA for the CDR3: TGTGCCAGCAGCCCCCAAGAGACCCAGTCCTTC.

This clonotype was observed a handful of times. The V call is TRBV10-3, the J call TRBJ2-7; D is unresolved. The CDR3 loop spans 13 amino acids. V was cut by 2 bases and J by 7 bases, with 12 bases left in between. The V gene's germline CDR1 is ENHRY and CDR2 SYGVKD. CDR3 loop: CAISETEWGEQYF. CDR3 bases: TGTGCCATCAGTGAGACTGAATGGGGAGAGCAGTACTTC.

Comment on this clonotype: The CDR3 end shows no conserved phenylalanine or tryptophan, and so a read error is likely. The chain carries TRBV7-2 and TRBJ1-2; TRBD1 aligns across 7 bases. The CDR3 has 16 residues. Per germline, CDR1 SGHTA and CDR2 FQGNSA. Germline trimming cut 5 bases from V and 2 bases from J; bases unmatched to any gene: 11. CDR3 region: CASSGKPGQKNYGYTL. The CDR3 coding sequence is TGTGCCAGCAGCGGAAAACCGGGACAGAAAAACTATGGCTACACCTTA.

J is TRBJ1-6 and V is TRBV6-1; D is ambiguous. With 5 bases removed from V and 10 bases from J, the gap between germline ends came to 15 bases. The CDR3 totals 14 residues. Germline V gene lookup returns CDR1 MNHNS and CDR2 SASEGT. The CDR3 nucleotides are TGTGCCAGCAGTCCAGCCCTTATTAGATCACCCCTCCACTTT. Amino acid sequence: CASSPALIRSPLHF.